These T cell receptor beta chains were read from a single sample in a study of early T cells in non-severe SARS-CoV-2 infection. TCRdb itself ran the 5' RACE reads through MiXCR, one entry per CDR3 protein. The sample has about 80,000 distinct CDR3 sequences, about a sixth seen once. Sequencing was done on a sample of whole blood. The receptors stem from an adult who was a healthcare worker with PCR-confirmed SARS-CoV-2 infection or an uninfected control (not recorded which). CDR3s include the opening cysteine and the closing phenylalanine or tryptophan. The D gene is left open where the match is weak. Clone sizes are given selectively: once, few, many, or a class where the clone is expanded.

CDR3nt: TGTGCCAGCAGCCAGGCGGGACTGCGGGACAGTGAGCAGTTCTTC; CDR3aa: CASSQAGLRDSEQFF; v_gene: TRBV3-1; j_gene: TRBJ2-1; abundance: .; d_gene: .
CDR3nt: TGTGCCAGCAAAAACCAAACCCGCGATAAAGCAACTAATGAAAAACTGTTTTTT; CDR3aa: CASKNQTRDKATNEKLFF; v_gene: TRBV6-4; j_gene: TRBJ1-4; abundance: .; d_gene: .
CDR3nt: TGTGCCACGGTGGGGGCTTCAGGGACTGAAGCTTTCTTT; CDR3aa: CATVGASGTEAFF; v_gene: TRBV6-5; j_gene: TRBJ1-1; abundance: .; d_gene: .
CDR3nt: TGCGCCAGCAGTTTGAGACAGGGGATGACCGGGGAGCTGTTTTTT; CDR3aa: CASSLRQGMTGELFF; v_gene: TRBV10-2; j_gene: TRBJ2-2; abundance: many; d_gene: TRBD1
CDR3nt: TGTGCCAGCACCCAGGGTGGGGTTGGCAAAAACATTCAGTACTTC; CDR3aa: CASTQGGVGKNIQYF; v_gene: TRBV11-3; j_gene: TRBJ2-4; abundance: few; d_gene: .
CDR3nt: TGTGCCAGCAGCAGGAAAGGGGGCGCGGATCAGCCCCAGCATTTT; CDR3aa: CASSRKGGADQPQHF; v_gene: TRBV9; j_gene: TRBJ1-5; abundance: .; d_gene: TRBD1
CDR3nt: TGTGCCAGCAGCCGAAGGGGGAACACTGAAGCTTTCTTT; CDR3aa: CASSRRGNTEAFF; v_gene: TRBV12-3/TRBV12-4; j_gene: TRBJ1-1; abundance: .; d_gene: .
CDR3nt: TGTGCCAGCAGTTTACAGGGAGGGTCACCCCTCCACTTT; CDR3aa: CASSLQGGSPLHF; v_gene: TRBV12-3/TRBV12-4; j_gene: TRBJ1-6; abundance: .; d_gene: .
CDR3nt: TGTGCCAGCAGCCACCTCTCGGGACAGCAGGATGGCTACACCTTC; CDR3aa: CASSHLSGQQDGYTF; v_gene: TRBV3-1; j_gene: TRBJ1-2; abundance: .; d_gene: TRBD1
CDR3nt: TGTGCCAGCAGCGTAGAAGGCGGGAGGGGCCGAGAGACCCAGTACTTC; CDR3aa: CASSVEGGRGRETQYF; v_gene: TRBV9; j_gene: TRBJ2-5; abundance: .; d_gene: TRBD2
CDR3nt: TGTGCCAGCAGCCACATATGGGGTGGCAGGGGGCAATTTGGAGAGACCCAGTACTTC; CDR3aa: CASSHIWGGRGQFGETQYF; v_gene: TRBV14; j_gene: TRBJ2-5; abundance: few; d_gene: TRBD1
CDR3nt: TGTGCCAGCAACAGGGGCTCTGGGGCCAACGTCCTGACTTTC; CDR3aa: CASNRGSGANVLTF; v_gene: TRBV2; j_gene: TRBJ2-6; abundance: .; d_gene: TRBD1
CDR3nt: TGTGCCAGCAGTAACAGGGGGCCCAGTCCCTTC; CDR3aa: CASSNRGPSPF; v_gene: TRBV6-1; j_gene: TRBJ1-2; abundance: .; d_gene: TRBD1
CDR3nt: TGTGCCAGCAGCCAAGAACGGACAGGGTTCGGAGATACGCAGTATTTT; CDR3aa: CASSQERTGFGDTQYF; v_gene: TRBV3-1; j_gene: TRBJ2-3; abundance: few; d_gene: TRBD1
CDR3nt: TGTGCCAGCAGTTATACTCCCGGGAGTTACCAAGAGACCCAGTACTTC; CDR3aa: CASSYTPGSYQETQYF; v_gene: TRBV27; j_gene: TRBJ2-5; abundance: few; d_gene: .
CDR3nt: TGTGCCAGCAGTATGCCCAGGGGACAGAACAATGAGCAGTTCTTC; CDR3aa: CASSMPRGQNNEQFF; v_gene: TRBV6-1; j_gene: TRBJ2-1; abundance: .; d_gene: TRBD1
CDR3nt: TGTGCCAGCACCACTGTATATAATTCACCCCTCCACTTT; CDR3aa: CASTTVYNSPLHF; v_gene: TRBV27; j_gene: TRBJ1-6; abundance: .; d_gene: .
CDR3nt: TGTGCCAGTAGTACGCACAGCGGGAGCGGAGATACGCAGTATTTT; CDR3aa: CASSTHSGSGDTQYF; v_gene: TRBV19; j_gene: TRBJ2-3; abundance: .; d_gene: TRBD2
CDR3nt: TGTGCCAGCAGTGACGGGGATAGCATCGGCACAGATACGCAGTATTTT; CDR3aa: CASSDGDSIGTDTQYF; v_gene: TRBV2; j_gene: TRBJ2-3; abundance: few; d_gene: .
CDR3nt: TGTGCCAGCAGTCACCCGACAGGGGTGAGGTATGGCTACACCTTC; CDR3aa: CASSHPTGVRYGYTF; v_gene: TRBV6-2/TRBV6-3; j_gene: TRBJ1-2; abundance: few; d_gene: TRBD1
CDR3nt: TGCAGCGTGGGCCGACAGGGGGCATTCCAGGAGCAGTTCTTC; CDR3aa: CSVGRQGAFQEQFF; v_gene: TRBV29-1; j_gene: TRBJ2-1; abundance: few; d_gene: TRBD1
CDR3nt: TGTGCCAGCAGCTTAGTACTTGGGCTTCAGTACTTC; CDR3aa: CASSLVLGLQYF; v_gene: TRBV7-9; j_gene: TRBJ2-4; abundance: .; d_gene: .